A single sample is the source of the 9 T cell receptor beta chains below, sequenced in a study of T cells in localized non-small cell lung cancer. Generated by immunoSEQ multiplex PCR, the TCRdb table keeps only in-frame clones and is missing some. Found here are more than 4,500 clones, 35% of them singletons; the top ten hold 8.2%. The specimen comprised lung tumor tissue, sampled before any cancer treatment. All receptors derive from a male donor at least 60 years old with stage I squamous cell lung carcinoma.

This clone was picked up a small number of times. The chain links TRBV6-8 to TRBJ2-1; D is possibly TRBD2 (6 bases). Trimming shortened V by 7 bases and J by 8 bases, and 24 bases separated the two germline ends. CDR1 and CDR2 from the germline V gene are MNHGY and SAAAGT. CDR3 size: 16 residues. The CDR3 bases are TGTGCCAGCAACCTCATACCGGGACTCGCCCAGCATGAGCAGTTCTTC. Protein sequence: CASNLIPGLAQHEQFF.

V is TRBV14 and J is TRBJ1-5; TRBD1 is a possible D gene (5 bases). Germline V lookup: CDR1 SGHDN, CDR2 FVKESK. Trimming took 1 base from V and 7 from J, leaving 8 bases between them. The CDR3 is 13 residues long. The CDR3 DNA follows: TGTGCCAGCAGCCAAGGGACATACCAGCCCCAGCATTTT. It encodes CASSQGTYQPQHF.

This clone is medium-sized within its sample. This chain joins TRBV28 and TRBJ1-2; perhaps TRBD1 as D (6 bases). The CDR3 is made up of 14 amino acids. CDR1 MDHEN and CDR2 SYDVKM come from the germline V gene. The ends were cut back, 2 bases at V and 5 bases at J, with 12 bases in the middle. CDR3 sequence: CASSLSRGWYGYTF. In nucleotides, the CDR3 is TGTGCCAGCAGTTTAAGCAGGGGTTGGTATGGCTACACCTTC.

The chain carries TRBV19 and TRBJ2-3; 11 bases align to TRBD2. The germline gives CDR1 LNHDA, CDR2 SQIVND (reference sequence). Losses at the gene ends were 3 bases for V and 3 bases for J; bases not matched to a gene: 5. The CDR3 runs to 16 residues. CDR3 DNA sequence: TGTGCCAGTAGTATTCGGCTAGCGGGAGGAACAGATACGCAGTATTTT. Its translation is CASSIRLAGGTDTQYF.

V gene TRBV5-1 combines with J gene TRBJ2-1; 7 bases line up with TRBD2. The germline V gene encodes CDR1 SGHRS and CDR2 YFSETQ. There are 15 residues in the CDR3. V lost 6 bases, J lost 0 bases, and 6 bases stayed unmatched. The CDR3 reads CASTDSGGSYNEQFF. For the CDR3, the DNA is TGCGCCAGCACCGATTCGGGGGGCTCCTACAATGAGCAGTTCTTC.

This clone was observed many times. CDR3 protein: CASSSGGANYGYTF. In DNA, the CDR3 is TGTGCCAGCAGCTCGGGAGGGGCTAACTATGGCTACACCTTC. The V gene is TRBV11-3, the J gene TRBJ1-2, with D possibly TRBD1 on 5 matching bases. Trimming left V 4 bases short and J 0 bases short, with 9 bases between. The CDR3 covers 14 residues. Germline CDR1 SGHNT, CDR2 YENEEA.

The genes are TRBV2 and TRBJ2-2; TRBD1 aligns across 10 bases. The CDR3 runs to 15 residues. Germline CDR1 and CDR2: SNHLY and FYNNEI. V shed 3 bases, J shed 5 bases, and the junction held 3 bases outside the gene matches. The CDR3 DNA follows: TGTGCCAGCAGTGAGGGACAGGGGACAACCGGGGAGCTGTTTTTT. Protein product: CASSEGQGTTGELFF.

The genes are TRBV23-1 and TRBJ2-7; the D gene is possibly TRBD1 (5 bases). TRBV23-1 falls under the ORF class, with uncertain function. With 3 bases removed from V and 4 bases from J, the gap between germline ends came to 13 bases. The CDR3 spans 14 residues. The CDR3 loop reads CASSQGSDNYEQYF. CDR3 DNA sequence: TGCGCCAGCAGTCAGGGGTCGGACAATTACGAGCAGTACTTC.

This clone was seen a handful of times. V is TRBV4-1 and J is TRBJ2-1; D gene ambiguous. Trimming removed 4 bases at V and 10 bases at J, with 20 bases between. Germline assignment: CDR1 MGHRA and CDR2 YSYEKL. This CDR3 comprises 15 residues. For the CDR3, the DNA is TGCGCCAGCAGCCCCGCTGGGATGGAATGGGGAGAGCAGTTCTTC. Its protein product is CASSPAGMEWGEQFF.